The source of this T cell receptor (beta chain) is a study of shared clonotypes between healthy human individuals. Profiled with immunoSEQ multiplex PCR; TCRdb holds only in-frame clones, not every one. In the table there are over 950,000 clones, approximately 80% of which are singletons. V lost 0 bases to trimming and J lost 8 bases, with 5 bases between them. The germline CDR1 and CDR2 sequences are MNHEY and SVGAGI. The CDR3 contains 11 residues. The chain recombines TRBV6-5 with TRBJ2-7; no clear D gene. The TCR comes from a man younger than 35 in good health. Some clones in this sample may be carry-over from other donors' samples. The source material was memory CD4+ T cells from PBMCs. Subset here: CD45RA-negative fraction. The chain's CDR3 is CASSYSDQQYF. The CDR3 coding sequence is TGTGCCAGCAGTTACTCGGACCAGCAGTACTTC.